The rows below give T cell receptor beta chains drawn from one sample of a study of blood T cells in healthy people across ages. TCRdb ran MiXCR on the 5' RACE reads and lists one entry per CDR3 protein. Found here are about 580,000 distinct CDR3 sequences, roughly 48% of them singletons; the top ten hold about 22%. The sample taken for sequencing was blood. These receptors all stem from an elderly man in good health. The CDR3 runs from the conserved cysteine through the conserved F or W. The D gene is left open where the match is weak. Expanded clones get a size class; other rows say once, few or many, or leave the size out.

cdr3_nt: TGCAGTGCTAGGGTGGCTGTTCGACAGAGCTCCTACGAGCAGTACTTT
cdr3_aa: CSARVAVRQSSYEQYF
j_call: TRBJ2-7
d_call: NA
v_call: TRBV20-1
clone_size: NA

cdr3_nt: TGTGCCAGCAGCGTAGGAGCCGTTGGGGACCTCTCCTACGAGCAGTACTTC
cdr3_aa: CASSVGAVGDLSYEQYF
j_call: TRBJ2-7
d_call: NA
v_call: TRBV7-3
clone_size: NA

cdr3_nt: TGCAGTGCTAGTGGACTCGCCGAGCGGATTGATACGCAGTATTTT
cdr3_aa: CSASGLAERIDTQYF
j_call: TRBJ2-3
d_call: NA
v_call: TRBV20-1
clone_size: many

cdr3_nt: TGTGCCATCAGTGAGTTAGGACAATATGGCTACACCTTC
cdr3_aa: CAISELGQYGYTF
j_call: TRBJ1-2
d_call: NA
v_call: TRBV10-3
clone_size: few

cdr3_nt: TGTGCCAGCAGCCCACAGCGGGCCACAGATACGCAGTATTTT
cdr3_aa: CASSPQRATDTQYF
j_call: TRBJ2-3
d_call: NA
v_call: TRBV7-2
clone_size: few

cdr3_nt: TGTGCCAGCAGCCCTAGCGGGGGGATCTCCACAGATACGCAGTATTTT
cdr3_aa: CASSPSGGISTDTQYF
j_call: TRBJ2-3
d_call: TRBD2
v_call: TRBV7-2
clone_size: few

cdr3_nt: TGTGCCAGCAGCTTAGTTTATGGGTCCTACAATGAGCAGTACTTC
cdr3_aa: CASSLVYGSYNEQYF
j_call: TRBJ2-7
d_call: NA
v_call: TRBV7-2
clone_size: NA

cdr3_nt: TGTGCCAGCGGGGCGGGACGCCAAGAGACCCAGTACTTC
cdr3_aa: CASGAGRQETQYF
j_call: TRBJ2-5
d_call: NA
v_call: TRBV12-3/TRBV12-4
clone_size: NA

cdr3_nt: TGCGGTGCTAGAGGCCCTAGCGGGGGCTGTGGCCACACCTTC
cdr3_aa: CGARGPSGGCGHTF
j_call: TRBJ1-2
d_call: NA
v_call: TRBV20-1
clone_size: NA

cdr3_nt: TGCAGTGCTAGTGGGGTGGGGGCCTCCTACGAGCAGTACTTC
cdr3_aa: CSASGVGASYEQYF
j_call: TRBJ2-7
d_call: NA
v_call: TRBV20-1
clone_size: NA

cdr3_nt: TGCAGTGCTCAAGGGGACCTCAGCGAGCAGTTCTTC
cdr3_aa: CSAQGDLSEQFF
j_call: TRBJ2-1
d_call: NA
v_call: TRBV20-1
clone_size: few

cdr3_nt: TGTGCCAGCAGCCCCTCAAACAGAGAGAATGAGCAGTTCTTC
cdr3_aa: CASSPSNRENEQFF
j_call: TRBJ2-1
d_call: NA
v_call: TRBV7-9
clone_size: NA

cdr3_nt: TGCAGCGTTGCCCCGACGGGAGCCTACGAGCAGTACTTC
cdr3_aa: CSVAPTGAYEQYF
j_call: TRBJ2-7
d_call: NA
v_call: TRBV29-1
clone_size: few

cdr3_nt: TGTGCCAGCAGCCCCCGGACAGCGAGATATGGCTACACCTTC
cdr3_aa: CASSPRTARYGYTF
j_call: TRBJ1-2
d_call: NA
v_call: TRBV7-2
clone_size: NA

cdr3_nt: TGTGCCAGCAGCCAACCGGGTAGGGAGCAGTACTTC
cdr3_aa: CASSQPGREQYF
j_call: TRBJ2-7
d_call: NA
v_call: TRBV3-1
clone_size: NA

cdr3_nt: TGTGCCAGCAGTCAGATAAAGGGACAGGGGTCCTACAATGAGCAGTTCTTC
cdr3_aa: CASSQIKGQGSYNEQFF
j_call: TRBJ2-1
d_call: TRBD1
v_call: TRBV6-2/TRBV6-3
clone_size: NA

cdr3_nt: TGTGCCAGCAGTCGCAACACCGGTGAGGATACGCAGTATTTT
cdr3_aa: CASSRNTGEDTQYF
j_call: TRBJ2-3
d_call: NA
v_call: TRBV6-5
clone_size: many

cdr3_nt: TGTGCCAGCAGCTTAGCACGGGAATCAGAGACCCAGTACTTC
cdr3_aa: CASSLARESETQYF
j_call: TRBJ2-5
d_call: NA
v_call: TRBV7-2
clone_size: few

cdr3_nt: TGTGCCAGCAGCAAACCCCACCAGGGCGCCCGGGGCACAGATACGCAGTATTTT
cdr3_aa: CASSKPHQGARGTDTQYF
j_call: TRBJ2-3
d_call: NA
v_call: TRBV21-1
clone_size: NA

cdr3_nt: TGTGCCAGCAGTCAGAACTGGATGGGAGAGACCCAGTACTTC
cdr3_aa: CASSQNWMGETQYF
j_call: TRBJ2-5
d_call: NA
v_call: TRBV2
clone_size: NA

cdr3_nt: TGCAGTGCTAGAGCCGGAGCAGGGGGCGCGTACACTGAAGCTTTCTTT
cdr3_aa: CSARAGAGGAYTEAFF
j_call: TRBJ1-1
d_call: TRBD1
v_call: TRBV20-1
clone_size: NA

cdr3_nt: TGTGCCAGCAGCTCGGGACTAGCGGGAGCGTATGAGCAGTTCTTC
cdr3_aa: CASSSGLAGAYEQFF
j_call: TRBJ2-1
d_call: TRBD2
v_call: TRBV13
clone_size: NA

cdr3_nt: TGCGCCAGCAGCCAAGATAGTAGTGGAGTGGGCACCGGGGAGCTGTTTTTT
cdr3_aa: CASSQDSSGVGTGELFF
j_call: TRBJ2-2
d_call: NA
v_call: TRBV4-3
clone_size: NA

cdr3_nt: TGTGCCAGCACCCGAAACAGGGGCGACGAGCAGTACTTC
cdr3_aa: CASTRNRGDEQYF
j_call: TRBJ2-7
d_call: TRBD1
v_call: TRBV3-1
clone_size: NA

cdr3_nt: TGCGCCAGCAGCCGACCGACAGGGATCTACGAGCAGTACTTC
cdr3_aa: CASSRPTGIYEQYF
j_call: TRBJ2-7
d_call: TRBD1
v_call: TRBV5-1
clone_size: once

cdr3_nt: TGTGCCAGCAGCTCGGGACAGGGGATCGAGCAGTACTTC
cdr3_aa: CASSSGQGIEQYF
j_call: TRBJ2-7
d_call: TRBD1
v_call: TRBV7-3
clone_size: NA

cdr3_nt: TGTGCCAGCAGTTACAACCTAGCGGGAGAAGGCTACAATGAGCAGTTCTTC
cdr3_aa: CASSYNLAGEGYNEQFF
j_call: TRBJ2-1
d_call: TRBD2
v_call: TRBV6-2/TRBV6-3
clone_size: NA

cdr3_nt: TGTGCCAGCGCAGGCCGACCCCAAGAGACCCAGTACTTC
cdr3_aa: CASAGRPQETQYF
j_call: TRBJ2-5
d_call: NA
v_call: TRBV6-5
clone_size: many

cdr3_nt: TGTGCCAGCAGTATACTCGGTCTGAACACTGAAGCTTTCTTT
cdr3_aa: CASSILGLNTEAFF
j_call: TRBJ1-1
d_call: NA
v_call: TRBV12-3/TRBV12-4
clone_size: NA

cdr3_nt: TGTGCCAGCAGCTTAAGAAGATTGCCAGGGACGACCGGGGAGCTGTTTTTT
cdr3_aa: CASSLRRLPGTTGELFF
j_call: TRBJ2-2
d_call: NA
v_call: TRBV7-9
clone_size: few

cdr3_nt: TGTGCCAGCAGCTCGGGGTTCGCGAACACCGGGGAGCTGTTTTTT
cdr3_aa: CASSSGFANTGELFF
j_call: TRBJ2-2
d_call: NA
v_call: TRBV7-3
clone_size: once

cdr3_nt: TGCGCCAGCAGCTTGGAAAGCGCTAATGAAAAACTGTTTTTT
cdr3_aa: CASSLESANEKLFF
j_call: TRBJ1-4
d_call: NA
v_call: TRBV5-1
clone_size: NA

cdr3_nt: TGCAGTGCTACCTCAGCACCAAGCTCCTACAATGAGCAGTTCTTC
cdr3_aa: CSATSAPSSYNEQFF
j_call: TRBJ2-1
d_call: NA
v_call: TRBV20-1
clone_size: NA

cdr3_nt: TGTGCCAGCAGCACGCGACTAGCGGGGGGGAACAATGAGCAGTTCTTC
cdr3_aa: CASSTRLAGGNNEQFF
j_call: TRBJ2-1
d_call: TRBD2
v_call: TRBV7-2
clone_size: once

cdr3_nt: TGTGCCAGCAGCCAAGAGTCCCAGGGAAGCACTGAAGCTTTCTTT
cdr3_aa: CASSQESQGSTEAFF
j_call: TRBJ1-1
d_call: NA
v_call: TRBV4-2
clone_size: NA

cdr3_nt: TGCAGTGCTCAGTCCGGGGCCAACGTCCTGACTTTC
cdr3_aa: CSAQSGANVLTF
j_call: TRBJ2-6
d_call: NA
v_call: TRBV20-1
clone_size: NA

cdr3_nt: TGTGCCAGCAGTTCCTCTAGCGGACCGTGGAATGAGCAGTTCTTC
cdr3_aa: CASSSSSGPWNEQFF
j_call: TRBJ2-1
d_call: TRBD2
v_call: TRBV27
clone_size: NA

cdr3_nt: TGTGCCAGCAGCGACGTTGGGGCAGTGAAAAACGTTCAGTACTTC
cdr3_aa: CASSDVGAVKNVQYF
j_call: TRBJ2-4
d_call: NA
v_call: TRBV7-2
clone_size: NA

cdr3_nt: TGTGCCAGCACCCAATCCAGGACAGGGGTAAAGAATACGCAGTATTTT
cdr3_aa: CASTQSRTGVKNTQYF
j_call: TRBJ2-3
d_call: TRBD1
v_call: TRBV28
clone_size: NA

cdr3_nt: TGCGCCGGCAAGTGGGACAAGGAATCCTACGAGCAGTACTTC
cdr3_aa: CAGKWDKESYEQYF
j_call: TRBJ2-7
d_call: NA
v_call: TRBV4-1
clone_size: NA

cdr3_nt: TGTGCCAGCAGCTCCGGTGGGTACACCAAAAACATTCAGTACTTC
cdr3_aa: CASSSGGYTKNIQYF
j_call: TRBJ2-4
d_call: NA
v_call: TRBV12-3/TRBV12-4
clone_size: NA

cdr3_nt: TGTGCCAGCAGGAGGGACCTAACTAATGAAAAACTGTTTTTT
cdr3_aa: CASRRDLTNEKLFF
j_call: TRBJ1-4
d_call: NA
v_call: TRBV7-2
clone_size: NA

cdr3_nt: TGTGCCAGCAGTTTTACAGGGCGCGAGCAGTACTTC
cdr3_aa: CASSFTGREQYF
j_call: TRBJ2-7
d_call: NA
v_call: TRBV6-6
clone_size: many

cdr3_nt: TGTGCCTGGGAGACAGGGTTGGCCAAAAACATTCAGTACTTC
cdr3_aa: CAWETGLAKNIQYF
j_call: TRBJ2-4
d_call: TRBD1
v_call: TRBV30
clone_size: NA

cdr3_nt: TGTGCCAGCAGCCAAGACCCTAGCGGGAGCGGAGAGACCCAGTACTTC
cdr3_aa: CASSQDPSGSGETQYF
j_call: TRBJ2-5
d_call: TRBD2
v_call: TRBV4-2
clone_size: once

cdr3_nt: TGCGCCAGCAGCCAAGATCGGGGAGCAACTAATGAAAAACTGTTTTTT
cdr3_aa: CASSQDRGATNEKLFF
j_call: TRBJ1-4
d_call: NA
v_call: TRBV4-3
clone_size: few

cdr3_nt: TGCGCCAGCAGCTTGGGGTCGACAGGGTCGTACAATGAGCAGTTCTTC
cdr3_aa: CASSLGSTGSYNEQFF
j_call: TRBJ2-1
d_call: TRBD1
v_call: TRBV5-1
clone_size: NA